Here is one TCR beta chain with its context. Its antigen remains undetermined. Within one base of it there is no much larger clone, and no base qualities were kept. The sample is drawn from a study of shared clonotypes between healthy human individuals (dated by TCRdb to the early 2020s). For the study in its entirety: A few men and a couple of women, aged 18 to 49 years, made up the cohort. To increase sequencing depth and limit assay-specific biases, different laboratories used diverse techniques to prepare libraries and sequence TCR repertoires. Leukapheresis yielded between about 0.85 and 10 billion PBMCs per donor. The study deeply sequenced blood TCR repertoires of about 5 healthy adults to estimate repertoire size and the extent of clonotype sharing between individuals. For each donor, three plates each were used for CD4 naive and CD4 memory, two plates were used for CD8 naive, and one plate was used for CD8 memory. Paper-wide results and their limitations: Sampling was restricted to blood, and TCR repertoires in tissues likely differ from the TCR repertoires found in blood. The small number of donors limited the genetic and exposure-history diversity represented. Higher generation probabilities were observed for clonotypes shared by all four sorted-subset donors than for non-shared clonotypes. Incomplete sequencing was indicated by rarefaction of sorted-subset datasets, despite the large sequencing depth. Sharing across several donors was observed for about 5% of naive CD4, under 4% of naive CD8, 2% to 2.5% of memory CD4, and over 0.3% of memory CD8 clonotypes. Naive subsets generally had larger estimated clonotype richness than memory subsets. Based on pairwise subsampling, the degree of clonotype sharing among donors was expected to be affected by sequencing depth.

The CDR3 covers 16 residues, taking in both the cysteine and the phenylalanine. The retained sequence is limited to the CDR3, 48 bases, with the frame set at the first base. Trimming removed 2 bases from V and 1 base from J; the gene matches leave 7 bases unexplained. CDR1 and CDR2 are read off the germline V gene as SGHVS and FQNEAQ. TCR CDR3 regions were amplified from genomic DNA by multiplex PCR using the deep immunoSEQ assay. Extracted genomic DNA from each cell subset was distributed evenly across all wells of several immunoSEQ 96-well plates, and each plate was treated as a replicate. Each replicate PCR for sorted subsets received around 200 ng genomic DNA, equal to tens of thousands of T cell genomes. Purified libraries were quantified with a Qubit 3.0 fluorometer, sized on a Bioanalyzer 2100, and re-quantified with the KAPA Library Quantification kit. A separate single-read 150-cycle Illumina NextSeq 550 flow cell was used to sequence each immunoSEQ 96-well plate. From the authors' description of their analysis: The immunoSEQ output contained only junctional sequences without quality scores, so filtering could not match that applied to full-length reads. Sequences were annotated with PyIR, a Python wrapper for IgBLAST v1.9, and V/J genes and CDR3 were assigned using IMGT germline references. Reads were filtered out if the reads had weak V/J assignments (E-value above 1e-6), no CDR3, stop codons, out-of-frame junctions, or ambiguous translated residues. V3J clonotypes were defined by identical inferred V gene, J gene, and CDR3 amino acid sequence. The percentage overlap between two repertoires was calculated by dividing the number of shared unique clonotypes by the size of the smaller repertoire. RTK rarefaction, the Chao1 estimator, and Recon v2.1 estimates of unobserved clonotypes were used to assess repertoire richness. For all TCRbeta clonotypes obtained by the gDNA method from several donors, generation probabilities were computed with OLGA. Imported from immuneACCESS, the table was reduced by TCRdb to in-frame sequences with V and J called. These copies leave out some clones; in studies compared against another copy, an unresolved V gene accounts for under half, and the cause of the remainder is not known. V, J and clone size derive from that table, while D and trimming were established from the DNA sequence. The sample table shows around 2.1 million clones, and about 92% are seen once. The biggest ten clones account for under 2% of the sample.

CD8 naive samples were CD45RO-negative cells positively selected for CCR7, giving a CD45RA+CCR7+ population that excluded TemRA cells. Donors were healthy HIV-negative adults with no recently reported acute infections or vaccinations. Every donor was a Caucasian adult living in Nashville, Tennessee, USA. Blood was collected by leukapheresis, and PBMCs were isolated by Ficoll-Histopaque density gradient centrifugation and then cryopreserved in liquid nitrogen vapor phase. Analytical flow cytometry was used to check the purity and quantity of every magnetically sorted T cell population. From each sorted fraction, genomic DNA was isolated and quantified by UV absorbance on a Nanodrop 2000c.

The source material was naive CD8+ T cells from PBMCs. In light of the paper, this sample's cell subset or site label describes: CD45RA+CCR7+. The V and J genes are TRBV7-8 and TRBJ2-5; 7 bases in between match TRBD2. The receptor comes from a man younger than 35 in good health. Some clones in this sample may be carry-over from other donors' samples. The CDR3: CASSLKSGELQETQYF. The nucleotide sequence reads TGTGCCAGCAGCTTAAAGAGCGGGGAACTCCAAGAGACCCAGTACTTC.